Detailed here is one TCR beta chain. The antigen remains undetermined. This record comes from a study of cytomegalovirus exposure and HLA in healthy donors. Background on the study: From HLA-typed donors, an early data release held tens of millions of unique TCRs.

PCR employed 60 Vbeta and 13 Jbeta primers. Some clones are missing from TCRdb's copy, which holds only in-frame ones; the method was immunoSEQ multiplex PCR. The sample contains roughly 130,000 clones, roughly 82% of which appear only once. Study results and limitations: A later analysis linked a missense variant in DCLRE1C to the trimming of TCR beta V and J genes. What a later analysis reportedly showed was that an Asian-associated ancestry cluster had fewer N-insertions than the roughly 700-donor mean.

V lost 3 bases, J lost 8 bases, and 14 bases lay in between. The CDR3 spans 13 residues. Germline V gives CDR1 GTSNPN, CDR2 SVGIG (reference sequence). The sample consisted of PBMCs. The chain recombines TRBV30 with TRBJ2-1; perhaps TRBD2 as D (5 bases). The source of this sequence is a male donor in good health and CMV-seropositive. Here the CDR3 reads CAWRCLACDEQFF. CDR3 in DNA: TGTGCCTGGAGGTGCCTAGCCTGCGATGAGCAGTTCTTC.